This T cell receptor beta chain emerged from a study of T cell responses to AZD1222 COVID-19 vaccine. The table came from immunoSEQ multiplex PCR; TCRdb's copy has only in-frame clones and leaves some out. The top ten hold around 3.2% of the sample, which has some 100,000 clones, around 87% seen once. The V gene lost 4 bases and the J gene lost 7 bases, with 12 bases spanning the gap. CDR1 is SGHNT and CDR2 is YYREEE in the germline V gene (reference sequence). The CDR3 has 13 residues. Turning to this clone: Its antigen is undetermined.

Study-level points and caveats: White British ancestry dominated among donors, who included more females, and clonal diversity was possibly underestimated. Nearly half of spike-specific TCRs reportedly target variant regions that are unmutated in the B.1.351 and B.1.1.7 variants.

This receptor was identified in an adult in good health. The chain is built from TRBV5-4 and TRBJ1-5, with a weak D call TRBD1 (5 bases). This specimen consisted of peripheral blood, obtained on day 0 of AZD1222 vaccination. As DNA, the CDR3 is TGTGCCAGCAGCGTAGGGGCCAGCCAGCCCCAGCATTTT. Protein sequence: CASSVGASQPQHF.